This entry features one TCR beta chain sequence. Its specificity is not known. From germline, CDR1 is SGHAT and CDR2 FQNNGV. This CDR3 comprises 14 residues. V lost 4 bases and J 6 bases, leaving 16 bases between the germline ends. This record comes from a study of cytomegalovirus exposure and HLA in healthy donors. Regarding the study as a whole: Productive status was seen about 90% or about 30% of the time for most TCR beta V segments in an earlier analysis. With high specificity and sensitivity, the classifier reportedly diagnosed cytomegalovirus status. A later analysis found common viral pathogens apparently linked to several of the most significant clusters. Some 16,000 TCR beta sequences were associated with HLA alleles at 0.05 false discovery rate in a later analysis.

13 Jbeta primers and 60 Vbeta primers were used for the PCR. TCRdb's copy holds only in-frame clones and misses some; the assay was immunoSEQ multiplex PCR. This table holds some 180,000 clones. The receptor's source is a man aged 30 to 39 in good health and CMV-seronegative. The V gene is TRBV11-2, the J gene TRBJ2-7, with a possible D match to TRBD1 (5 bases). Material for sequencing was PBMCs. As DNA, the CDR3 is TGTGCCAGCAGCTCCTCCCGGGCCAGGGTCGAGCAGTACTTC. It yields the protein CASSSSRARVEQYF.